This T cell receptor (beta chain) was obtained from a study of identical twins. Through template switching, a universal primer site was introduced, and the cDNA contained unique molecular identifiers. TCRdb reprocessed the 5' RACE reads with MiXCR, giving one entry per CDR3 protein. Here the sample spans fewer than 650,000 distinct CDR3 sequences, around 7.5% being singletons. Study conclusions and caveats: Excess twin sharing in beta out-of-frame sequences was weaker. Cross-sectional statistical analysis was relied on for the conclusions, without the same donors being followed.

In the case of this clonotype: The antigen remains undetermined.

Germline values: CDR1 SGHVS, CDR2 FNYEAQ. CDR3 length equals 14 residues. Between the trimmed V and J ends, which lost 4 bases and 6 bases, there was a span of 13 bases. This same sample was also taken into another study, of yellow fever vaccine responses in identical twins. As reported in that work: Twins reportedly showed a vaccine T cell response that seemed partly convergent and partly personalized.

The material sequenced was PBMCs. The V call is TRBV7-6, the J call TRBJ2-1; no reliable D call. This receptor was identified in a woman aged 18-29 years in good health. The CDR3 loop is CASSSQYGANEQFF. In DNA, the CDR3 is TGTGCCAGCAGCTCCCAATATGGCGCCAATGAGCAGTTCTTC.